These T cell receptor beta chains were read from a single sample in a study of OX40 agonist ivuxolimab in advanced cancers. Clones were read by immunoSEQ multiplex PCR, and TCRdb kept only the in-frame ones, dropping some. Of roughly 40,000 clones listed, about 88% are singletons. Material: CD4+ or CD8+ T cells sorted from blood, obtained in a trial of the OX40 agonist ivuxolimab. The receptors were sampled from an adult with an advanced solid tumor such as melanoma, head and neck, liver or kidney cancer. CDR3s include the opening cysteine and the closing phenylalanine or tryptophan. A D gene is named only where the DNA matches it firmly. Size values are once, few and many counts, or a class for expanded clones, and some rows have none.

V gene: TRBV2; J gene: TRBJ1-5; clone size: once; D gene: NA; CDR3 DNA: TGTGCCAGCAGTGGGGACAGCAATCAGCCCCAGCATTTT; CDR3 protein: CASSGDSNQPQHF
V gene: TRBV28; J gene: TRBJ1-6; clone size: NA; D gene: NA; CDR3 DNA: TGTGCCAGCAGTCTTGGACCCAGCGATTCACCCCTCCACTTT; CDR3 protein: CASSLGPSDSPLHF
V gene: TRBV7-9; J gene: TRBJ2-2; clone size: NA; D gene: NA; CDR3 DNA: TGTGCCAGCAGCCGACGCGGGGAGCTGTTTTTT; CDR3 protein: CASSRRGELFF
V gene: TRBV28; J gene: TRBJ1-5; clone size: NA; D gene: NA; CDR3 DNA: TGTGCCAGCAGTTTATGGGCGGACGGAATTAGCAATCAGCCCCAGCATTTT; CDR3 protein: CASSLWADGISNQPQHF
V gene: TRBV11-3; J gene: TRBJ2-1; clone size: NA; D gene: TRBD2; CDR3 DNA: TGTGCCAGCAGCCCCTTCTCTAGCGGGAGCATCTACAATGAGCAGTTCTTC; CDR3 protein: CASSPFSSGSIYNEQFF
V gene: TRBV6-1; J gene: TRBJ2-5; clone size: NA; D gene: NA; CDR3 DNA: TGTGCCAGCAGTGAAGTGGGGGCAGCAAGGGTAACGGGAGAGACCCAGTACTTC; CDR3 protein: CASSEVGAARVTGETQYF
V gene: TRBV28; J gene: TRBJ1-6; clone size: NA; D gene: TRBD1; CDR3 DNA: TGTGCCAGCAGGCCGGGGACAGGCTATAATTCACCCCTCCACTTT; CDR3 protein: CASRPGTGYNSPLHF
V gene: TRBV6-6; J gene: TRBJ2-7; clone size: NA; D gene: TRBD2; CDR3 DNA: TGTGCCGCCGGCCAGCGGGAGGGCCACGAGCAGTACTTC; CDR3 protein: CAAGQREGHEQYF
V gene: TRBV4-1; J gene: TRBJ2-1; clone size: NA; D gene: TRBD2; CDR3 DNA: TGCGCCAGCAGCCCGACTCCTAGCGGGAGGGATTTTGAGCAGTTCTTC; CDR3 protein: CASSPTPSGRDFEQFF
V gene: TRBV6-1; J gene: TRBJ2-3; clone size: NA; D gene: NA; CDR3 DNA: TGTGCCAGCATTCCCGACGGAGACACAGATACGCAGTATTTT; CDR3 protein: CASIPDGDTDTQYF
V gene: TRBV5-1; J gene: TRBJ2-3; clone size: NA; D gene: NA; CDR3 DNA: TGCGCCAGCAGCGTTACTGGTCCAGATACGCAGTATTTT; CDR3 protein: CASSVTGPDTQYF
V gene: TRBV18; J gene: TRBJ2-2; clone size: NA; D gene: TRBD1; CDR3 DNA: TGTGCCAGCTCACTCCTTGGGGACAGAATCGGGGAGCTGTTTTTT; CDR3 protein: CASSLLGDRIGELFF
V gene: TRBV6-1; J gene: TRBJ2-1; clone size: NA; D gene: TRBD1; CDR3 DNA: TGTGCCAGCAGTGAAGAGACAGGGGGCACCTCCTACAATGAGCAGTTCTTC; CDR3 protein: CASSEETGGTSYNEQFF
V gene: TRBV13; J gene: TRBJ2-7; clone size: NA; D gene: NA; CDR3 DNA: TGTGCCAGCAGCCTAAACAGGCCTAGCTCCTACGAGCAGTACTTC; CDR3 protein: CASSLNRPSSYEQYF
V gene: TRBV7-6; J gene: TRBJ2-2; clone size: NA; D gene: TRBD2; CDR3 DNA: TGTGCCAGCAGCCCACAGCGGGAGGGGGACACCGGGGAGCTGTTTTTT; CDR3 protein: CASSPQREGDTGELFF
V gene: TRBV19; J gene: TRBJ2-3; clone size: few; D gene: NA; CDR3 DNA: TGTGCCAGTAGTTACGGGGGCACAGATACGCAGTATTTT; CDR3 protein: CASSYGGTDTQYF
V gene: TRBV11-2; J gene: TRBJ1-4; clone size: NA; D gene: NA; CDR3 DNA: TGTGCCAGCAGTGGGGGGGAGAATGAAAAACTGTTTTTT; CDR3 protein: CASSGGENEKLFF
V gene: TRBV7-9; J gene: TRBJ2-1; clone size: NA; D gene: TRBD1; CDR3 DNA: TGTGCCAGCAGCTTAGGTCCTCCGACAGGGATGTCGAATGAGCAGTTCTTC; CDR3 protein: CASSLGPPTGMSNEQFF
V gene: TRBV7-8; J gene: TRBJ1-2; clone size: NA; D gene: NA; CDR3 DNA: TGTGCCAGCAGCTTAGCAGCAGATGGCTACACCTTC; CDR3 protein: CASSLAADGYTF
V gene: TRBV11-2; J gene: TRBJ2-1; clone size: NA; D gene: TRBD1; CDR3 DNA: TGTGCCAGCAGCTCAGGGACAGCGAAATACAATGAGCAGTTCTTC; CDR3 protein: CASSSGTAKYNEQFF
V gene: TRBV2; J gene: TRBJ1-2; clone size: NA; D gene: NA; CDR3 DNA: TGTGCCAGCACAAAACAGGGACACCATCCAGACTATGGCTACACCTTC; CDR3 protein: CASTKQGHHPDYGYTF
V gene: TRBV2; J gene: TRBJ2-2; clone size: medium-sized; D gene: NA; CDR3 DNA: TGTGCCAGCAGCGCTTCAAGGGCGGTCACCGGGGAGCTGTTTTTT; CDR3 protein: CASSASRAVTGELFF
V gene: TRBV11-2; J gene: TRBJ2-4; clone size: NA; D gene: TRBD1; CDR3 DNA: TGTGCCAGCAGCCCCAGGACAGGGCACATTCAGTACTTC; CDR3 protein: CASSPRTGHIQYF
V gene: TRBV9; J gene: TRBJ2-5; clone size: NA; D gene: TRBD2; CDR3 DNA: TGTGCCAGCAGCGAGAGGTCCGGCGAGGGCCAGGGAGGGGAGACCCAGTACTTC; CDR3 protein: CASSERSGEGQGGETQYF
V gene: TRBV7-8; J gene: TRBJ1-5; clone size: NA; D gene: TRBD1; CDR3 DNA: TGTGCCAGCAGCGGGGACAGGGCGCAGCCCCAGCATTTT; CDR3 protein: CASSGDRAQPQHF